What follows describes a single T cell receptor beta chain. It was the 120-subject validation cohort, separate from the approximately 620-subject first cohort, to which the donors belonged. This specimen comes from a study of cytomegalovirus exposure and HLA in healthy donors. Sequencing was performed with immunoSEQ multiplex PCR; in TCRdb, only in-frame clones are kept and a portion is missing. The sample holds around 130,000 clones, around nine tenths seen once. The germline V gene has CDR1 KGHSH and CDR2 LQKENI. The CDR3 is 18 amino acids. The V end lost 2 bases, the J end lost 2 bases, and 18 bases lay between the germline ends.

The TCR sequence derives from a young man in good health and CMV-seronegative. The chain recombines TRBV18 with TRBJ2-2; no firm D call. The sequencing sample was made of PBMCs. The CDR3 sequence: CASSPTIVLRRNTGELFF. In DNA form, the CDR3 reads TGTGCCAGCTCACCAACGATCGTCCTTAGGAGAAACACCGGGGAGCTGTTTTTT.